These 22 T cell receptor beta chains were sequenced from one sample in a study of CDR3 diversity in severe acne. TCRdb reanalysed the PCR reads using MiXCR and keeps one entry per CDR3 protein. The sample has about 93,000 distinct CDR3 sequences, about 52% seen once; the top ten hold roughly a tenth. Sequencing was carried out using blood. These receptors originate from a male donor in good health, serving as a control.

J is TRBJ2-7 and V is TRBV25-1, with D possibly matching TRBD1 (5 bases). Trimming took 5 bases from V and 7 from J, leaving 15 bases between them. CDR3 length: 13 amino acids. CDR1 and CDR2 from the germline V gene are MGHDK and SYGVNS. The CDR3 reads CASSPAGLVEQYF. Here the CDR3 DNA reads TGTGCCAGCAGTCCCGCAGGGCTAGTTGAGCAGTACTTC.

This clonotype was detected a few times. This CDR3 is CASSETRDTQYF. As DNA, the CDR3 is TGTGCCAGCAGTGAAACAAGGGATACGCAGTATTTT. This chain connects TRBV2 to TRBJ2-3; no clear D. The germline CDR1 and CDR2 sequences are SNHLY and FYNNEI. CDR3 length equals 12 residues. Trimming removed 2 bases at V and 6 bases at J, with 6 bases between.

CDR3 residues: CASTWDRNTIYF. The CDR3 nucleotides read TGTGCCAGTACCTGGGACAGAAACACCATATATTTT. The rearrangement joins TRBV6-6 to TRBJ1-3, with D possibly TRBD1 on 6 matching bases. Germline CDR1 is MNHNY and CDR2 is SVGAGI (reference sequence). V dropped 9 bases and J dropped 5 bases, with 11 bases sitting between them. The CDR3 has 12 amino acids.

Notes on this clonotype: In this CDR3 the conserved last residue, phenylalanine or tryptophan, is missing, so a read error is likely. Because the CDR3's place on the DNA is in doubt, the DNA is left out and the CDR3 is given as listed by TCRdb. The V gene is TRBV19, the J gene TRBJ1-1; the table gives TRBD1 as D, unverified against the DNA. The CDR3 extends over 24 residues, inclusive of both ends. CDR1 and CDR2 (germline): LNHDA, SQIVND (reference sequence). The CDR3 spells CASSMPGVNTEAAVFRMGTGHCQS.

Regarding this clonotype: This may stem from a read error, because a much larger clone lies one nucleotide away. CDR3 residues: CAISDGHGHLF. The CDR3 region has the DNA TGTGCCATCAGTGACGGACATGGACACCTCTTC. J is TRBJ1-2 and V is TRBV10-3, with D maybe TRBD1 (5 bases). CDR3 length equals 11 residues. Germline CDR1 reads ENHRY; CDR2 reads SYGVKD.

The chain carries TRBV24-1 and TRBJ2-5, with D tentatively TRBD2 (6 bases). The germline V and J ends were trimmed by 0 bases and 3 bases, with 7 bases remaining between them. From germline, CDR1 is KGHDR and CDR2 SFDVKD. The CDR3 has 14 amino acids. The CDR3 loop reads CATSDLSSEETQYF. The CDR3 nucleotides read TGTGCCACCAGTGATTTGTCTAGCGAAGAGACCCAGTACTTC.

The table lists this clonotype with a few counts. The rearrangement joins TRBV9 to TRBJ1-6; maybe TRBD1 (6 bases). The CDR3 spans 15 residues. Trimming removed 0 bases at V and 7 bases at J, with 11 bases between. The germline V gene encodes CDR1 SGDLS and CDR2 YYNGEE. The chain's CDR3 is CASSVGAGDNSPLHF. The DNA of the CDR3 is TGTGCCAGCAGCGTAGGTGCAGGGGACAATTCACCCCTCCACTTT. Drawing the rest from reference TRBV9 and TRBJ1-6, the complete variable domain is DSGVTQTPKHLITATGQRVTLRCSPRSGDLSVYWYQQSLDQGLQFLIQYYNGEERAKGNILERFSAQQFPDLHSELNLSSLELGDSALYFCASSVGAGDNSPLHFGNGTRLTVT.

The V call is TRBV25-1, the J call TRBJ1-4; 10 nucleotides line up with TRBD1. The J segment lost 5 bases and the V segment lost 1 base, leaving 1 base of the junction unmatched. This CDR3 contains 15 residues. The germline CDR1 and CDR2 sequences are MGHDK and SYGVNS. The CDR3 is CASSELGQGNEKLFF. Here the CDR3 DNA reads TGTGCCAGCAGTGAATTGGGACAGGGGAATGAAAAACTGTTTTTT.

This sequence joins TRBV12-3 or TRBV12-4 and TRBJ1-1; TRBD1 might be the D (5 bases). The V gene lost 2 bases and the J gene lost 6 bases, with 16 bases spanning the gap. The CDR3 length is 15 residues. CDR3: CASSLPGDFYAEAFF. The CDR3 DNA is TGTGCCAGCAGTTTACCCGGGGACTTTTACGCTGAAGCTTTCTTT.

With respect to this clonotype: One end of the junction fails to match germline, which may point to a read error. V usage is TRBV5-1 and J usage is TRBJ2-1; TRBD1 matches 9 bases. Germline V gene lookup returns CDR1 SGHRS and CDR2 YFSETQ. CDR3 length: 14 residues. For the CDR3, the DNA is TGTGCCAGCAGCTTAGGGACAGGGAACAATGAGCAGTTCTTC. Residues: CASSLGTGNNEQFF.

The rearrangement uses TRBV6-4 and TRBJ2-6; D may be TRBD1 or TRBD2 (5 bases each). Deletions cut 4 bases from V and 4 bases from J, with 14 bases between. The length of the CDR3 is 16 residues. Germline assignment: CDR1 MRHNA and CDR2 SNTAGT. In DNA, the CDR3 is TGTGCCAGCAGTGGAGGGGCGGGCACCGGGGCCAACGTCCTGACTTTC. Translated: CASSGGAGTGANVLTF.

Turning to this clonotype: The missing conserved phenylalanine or tryptophan at the end of this CDR3 makes a read error likely. It is unclear where the CDR3 begins or ends on the DNA, so no DNA is shown, and the CDR3 is as TCRdb lists it. The rearrangement links TRBV12-3 or TRBV12-4 to TRBJ1-3. From its first to its last residue, the CDR3 has 10 amino acids. This CDR3 is CASSLEKLNT.

There are many counts of this clonotype. This chain links TRBV9 with TRBJ1-1, with D possibly matching TRBD1 (6 bases). Trimming pared 9 bases from V and 0 bases from J, leaving 12 bases between. The CDR3 extends over 13 amino acids. Germline V gene lookup returns CDR1 SGDLS and CDR2 YYNGEE. The CDR3 DNA follows: TGTGCCACGTCCGGGACACTGAACACTGAAGCTTTCTTT. Protein product: CATSGTLNTEAFF.

The V gene is TRBV7-9, the J gene TRBJ1-2; D not certain. The germline V gene encodes CDR1 SEHNR and CDR2 FQNEAQ (reference sequence). V shed 0 bases and J shed 4 bases, with 12 bases lying between them. The CDR3 spans 15 residues. CDR3 residues: CASSLATAFGYGYTF. CDR3 nucleotides: TGTGCCAGCAGCTTAGCGACGGCCTTTGGCTATGGCTACACCTTC.

The sample holds one count of this clonotype. The chain links TRBV15 to TRBJ1-2, with no clear D. Germline values: CDR1 LNHNV, CDR2 YYDKDF (reference sequence). The CDR3 extends over 15 amino acids. V was cut by 0 bases and J by 8 bases, with 16 bases left in between. The chain's CDR3 is CATSRDRDSSRGYTF. DNA of the CDR3: TGTGCCACCAGCAGAGATCGAGACTCCTCCCGGGGCTACACCTTC.

The chain joins TRBV29-1 to TRBJ1-2, with D tentatively TRBD1 (5 bases). This CDR3 is built from 16 residues. Germline CDR1 SQVTM, CDR2 ANQGSEA. Trimming took 0 bases from V and 6 from J, leaving 20 bases between them. CDR3 DNA sequence: TGCAGCGTTGAAGAGGGGGTCTCGAGGTTTAGCCATGGCTACACCTTC. It is translated as CSVEEGVSRFSHGYTF.

The chain links TRBV20-1 to TRBJ1-4, with a tentative D call TRBD1 (5 bases). This CDR3 has 15 amino acids. Germline CDR1 reads DFQATT; CDR2 reads SNEGSKA (reference sequence). Trimming shortened V by 3 bases and J by 8 bases, and 19 bases separated the two germline ends. The CDR3 bases are TGCAGTGCTAGCGGGATGACATCCGGGGACGAAAAACTGTTTTTT. This codes for CSASGMTSGDEKLFF.

This clonotype was detected a few times. CDR3 sequence reads: CSARDVGGSNEQFF. The CDR3 coding sequence is TGCAGTGCTAGGGATGTGGGGGGGAGCAATGAGCAGTTCTTC. The chain is built from TRBV20-1 and TRBJ2-1; TRBD2 matches at 7 bases. CDR3 length: 14 amino acids. Trimming took 3 bases from V and 6 from J; bases not matched to a gene: 8. Germline CDR1 is DFQATT and CDR2 is SNEGSKA (reference sequence).

A note on this clonotype: This sequence may be a read error, since a much larger clone differs from it by one base. The V gene is TRBV6-6, the J gene TRBJ2-3; 7 nucleotides align to TRBD2. Germline CDR1 reads MNHNY; CDR2 reads SVGAGI (reference sequence). CDR3 size: 15 residues. The CDR3 DNA sequence: TGTGCCAGCAGTTACGTTGGGAGGGTTACAGGTACGCAGTATTTT. It encodes CASSYVGRVTGTQYF.

The V and J genes are TRBV2 and TRBJ2-5; the match to TRBD2 covers 8 bases. Per germline, CDR1 SNHLY and CDR2 FYNNEI. The CDR3 loop spans 14 amino acids. The trim removed 4 bases at V and 6 bases at J, leaving 7 bases unmatched. In nucleotides, the CDR3 is TGTGCCAGCAGTGGGGCGGGGGGCGCACAGACCCAGTACTTC. It translates to CASSGAGGAQTQYF.

The V gene is TRBV7-3, the J gene TRBJ1-2, with TRBD1 matching 7 bases. CDR1 and CDR2 (germline): SGHTA, FQGTGA. V shed 0 bases and J 4 bases; nucleotides not matched to a gene: 5. The CDR3 sequence is 15 residues long. CDR3 region: CASSLTGGRTYGYTF. CDR3 in DNA: TGTGCCAGCAGCTTAACAGGGGGCAGGACCTATGGCTACACCTTC.

This clonotype was seen repeatedly, ten times or more. The V gene is TRBV29-1, the J gene TRBJ1-1; unclear D gene. Germline values: CDR1 SQVTM, CDR2 ANQGSEA. This CDR3 has 18 amino acids. Trimming left V 7 bases short and J 6 bases short, with 33 bases between. CDR3 sequence: CSATHSKPGPAAVAEAFF. CDR3 bases: TGCAGCGCTACGCATTCAAAGCCGGGCCCGGCTGCAGTTGCTGAAGCTTTCTTT.